The 15 T cell receptor beta chains in this list originate from one sample, sequenced in a study of CD8+ T cells in alopecia areata (dated by TCRdb to 2017 to 2018). The time point label here, explained by the study, means: around 4 weeks on oral tofacitinib. The treatment or condition label, read with the paper, signifies: oral pan-JAK inhibitor, 5-10 mg twice daily. The protocol used for the library was the immunoSEQ multiplex PCR assay. RNA was extracted from all samples and reverse transcribed into cDNA, which served as template for TCR sequencing. The table was pulled from immuneACCESS by TCRdb, which kept in-frame rearrangements only. Such tables lose some clones; where checked, under half of the loss comes from unresolved V genes, and the rest has no known cause. This sample comprises some 190,000 clones, around 56% of them detected only once. The ten top clones hold roughly 0.71% of the sample.

Sequenced here: CD4+ T cells sorted from blood, sampled at week 4, from a patient treated with tofacitinib. The receptor set was obtained from a human donor with alopecia areata.

This clone was seen once. The gene calls are TRBV2 and TRBJ1-3, with D possibly being TRBD1 (6 bases). Germline lookup yields CDR1 SNHLY and CDR2 FYNNEI. V lost 2 bases and J 0 bases, leaving 8 bases between the germline ends. The CDR3 has 15 residues. The CDR3 sequence is CASSETGNSGNTIYF. Here the CDR3 DNA reads TGTGCCAGCAGTGAAACAGGGAACTCTGGAAACACCATATATTTT.

This clone turned up a few times. V is TRBV7-9 and J is TRBJ2-5; 9 nucleotides match TRBD2. J gave up 5 bases and V 0 bases, and 10 bases lay outside the gene matches. From germline, CDR1 is SEHNR and CDR2 FQNEAQ (reference sequence). This CDR3 is 17 amino acids long. CDR3 bases: TGTGCCAGCAGCTTAGCGGGGCTAGCGGGAACTTGGGAGACCCAGTACTTC. Its protein product is CASSLAGLAGTWETQYF.

This chain connects TRBV29-1 to TRBJ1-1; a possible D gene is TRBD1 (6 bases). CDR3 length: 14 amino acids. The germline CDR1 and CDR2 sequences are SQVTM and ANQGSEA. The V end was cut by 7 bases, the J end by 0 bases, with 15 bases between. CDR3 amino acids: CSATGISMNTEAFF. CDR3 coding DNA: TGCAGCGCGACAGGTATATCCATGAACACTGAAGCTTTCTTT.

The CDR3 DNA sequence: TGTGCCAGCAGCCCTATACCCTGGACCAGCGGGGAGCTGTTTTTT. This translates into CASSPIPWTSGELFF. The chain combines TRBV5-4 with TRBJ2-2; unclear D gene. Germline V gene data show CDR1 as SGHNT and CDR2 as YYREEE (reference sequence). With 4 bases removed from V and 7 bases from J, the gap between germline ends came to 17 bases. The length of the CDR3 is 15 residues.

V is TRBV29-1 and J is TRBJ2-2; TRBD2 aligns across 7 bases. The CDR3 is 14 residues long. Germline values: CDR1 SQVTM, CDR2 ANQGSEA. In DNA, the CDR3 is TGCAGTGCGGAGCGGGGTTCGTACACCGGGGAGCTGTTTTTT. Protein product: CSAERGSYTGELFF.

This chain joins TRBV29-1 and TRBJ1-2, with 8 bases matching TRBD1. Germline V gene lookup returns CDR1 SQVTM and CDR2 ANQGSEA. The CDR3 length is 14 residues. The trim removed 2 bases at V and 6 bases at J, leaving 8 bases unmatched. The CDR3 loop reads CSVEQDRALHGYTF. CDR3 coding DNA: TGCAGCGTTGAACAGGACAGGGCCCTTCATGGCTACACCTTC.

This chain connects TRBV5-1 to TRBJ2-2; D is ambiguous. CDR3 length equals 14 residues. The germline CDR1 and CDR2 sequences are SGHRS and YFSETQ. Trimming took 4 bases from V and 4 from J, leaving 11 bases between them. The CDR3 DNA reads TGCGCCAGCAGCCCCCTTGGGGTCACCGGGGAGCTGTTTTTT. It encodes CASSPLGVTGELFF.

With regard to this clone: No DNA is shown, since the ends of the CDR3 on it are uncertain; the CDR3 is the one TCRdb lists. This chain joins TRBV15 and TRBJ1-2; TRBD1, the D gene given by the table, was not confirmed from the DNA. The length of the CDR3 is 17 amino acids, counting both ends. CDR1 and CDR2 (germline): LNHNV, YYDKDF (reference sequence). CDR3 residues: CATSRDSGQGLHYGYTF.

The chain has TRBV29-1 and TRBJ2-1; the match to TRBD2 covers 7 bases. J was trimmed by 0 bases and V by 3 bases; bases with no gene match: 14. This CDR3 is built from 18 residues. Germline CDR1 SQVTM, CDR2 ANQGSEA. CDR3 DNA sequence: TGCAGCGTTGAGGGAGGGATTCGGGGATGGGACTCCTACAATGAGCAGTTCTTC. It codes for CSVEGGIRGWDSYNEQFF.

This clone was counted only a few times. V usage is TRBV11-2 and J usage is TRBJ2-5; D is undetermined. The CDR3 contains 12 residues. Germline loops: CDR1 SGHAT, CDR2 FQNNGV. The V end was cut by 5 bases, the J end by 5 bases, with 9 bases between. CDR3 amino acids: CASSVQAETQYF. DNA for the CDR3: TGTGCCAGCAGCGTCCAAGCGGAGACCCAGTACTTC.

A few counts support this clone. Other nucleotide sequences from this sample produce the same CDR3. The V and J genes are TRBV4-3 and TRBJ2-7; the D gene is possibly TRBD1 (7 bases). The CDR3 is 14 amino acids. The ends were cut back, 4 bases at V and 2 bases at J, with 12 bases in the middle. Germline values: CDR1 LGHNA, CDR2 YSLEER. The CDR3 spells CASSRGTATYEQYF. Here the CDR3 DNA reads TGCGCCAGCAGCCGCGGGACAGCCACCTACGAGCAGTACTTC.

The V and J genes are TRBV5-6 and TRBJ2-1; 9 nucleotides line up with TRBD2. CDR1 and CDR2 from the germline V gene are SGHDT and YYEEEE. The CDR3 extends over 17 amino acids. J lost 2 bases, V lost 0 bases, and 6 bases had no gene match. The CDR3 DNA is TGTGCCAGCAGCTTGGAAGGGGCGGGAGGGCCCTACAATGAGCAGTTCTTC. It is translated as CASSLEGAGGPYNEQFF.

The CDR3 is CASRDGQSEQYF. As DNA, the CDR3 is TGTGCCAGCCGGGACGGACAATCCGAGCAGTACTTC. The V call is TRBV6-1, the J call TRBJ2-7, with D perhaps TRBD1 or TRBD2 (5 bases each). Germline V gene lookup returns CDR1 MNHNS and CDR2 SASEGT. This CDR3 contains 12 residues. V was trimmed by 8 bases and J by 6 bases, leaving 14 bases between them.

The chain joins TRBV9 to TRBJ1-5; 8 positions match TRBD1. The germline V gene has CDR1 SGDLS and CDR2 YYNGEE. This CDR3 is built from 14 residues. Unmatched junction bases numbered 8, after V lost 3 bases and J lost 9 bases. CDR3 DNA sequence: TGTGCCAGCAGCGCCGGGACAGGCCACTGGCCCCAGCATTTT. Protein: CASSAGTGHWPQHF.

This chain connects TRBV11-1 to TRBJ1-5; D perhaps matches TRBD1 (5 bases). The V gene's germline CDR1 is SGHAT and CDR2 FQDESV (reference sequence). The germline V and J ends were trimmed by 5 bases and 5 bases, with 19 bases remaining between them. This CDR3 spans 16 amino acids. CDR3 bases: TGTGCCAGCAGCCGTGTTTATTCGAAAGGGGATCAGCCCCAGCATTTT. Its protein is CASSRVYSKGDQPQHF.